Given below is one T cell receptor beta chain in context. What it binds is not known. Looked up from germline, CDR1 is MNHNS and CDR2 is SASEGT. V dropped 3 bases and J dropped 4 bases, with 19 bases sitting between them. CDR3 length: 17 residues. The repertoire was sequenced with immunoSEQ multiplex PCR; TCRdb's copy has only in-frame clones and lacks some. The sample records tens of thousands of clones, approximately 89% being singletons. This sample was taken from a study of OX40 agonist ivuxolimab in advanced cancers. Overall study results and limits: Both blood CD4+ and CD8+ T cells showed clonal growth by week 6 at 0.1 to 3.0 mg/kg.

Material: CD4+ or CD8+ T cells sorted from blood, obtained in a trial of the OX40 agonist ivuxolimab. The clonotype was recovered from an adult with an advanced solid tumor such as melanoma, head and neck, liver or kidney cancer. The V call is TRBV6-1, the J call TRBJ2-1; a weak D match, TRBD1 (6 bases). CDR3 in amino acids: CASSDVGHRVEYNEQFF. The CDR3 DNA sequence: TGTGCCAGCAGTGACGTAGGACACAGGGTGGAGTACAATGAGCAGTTCTTC.